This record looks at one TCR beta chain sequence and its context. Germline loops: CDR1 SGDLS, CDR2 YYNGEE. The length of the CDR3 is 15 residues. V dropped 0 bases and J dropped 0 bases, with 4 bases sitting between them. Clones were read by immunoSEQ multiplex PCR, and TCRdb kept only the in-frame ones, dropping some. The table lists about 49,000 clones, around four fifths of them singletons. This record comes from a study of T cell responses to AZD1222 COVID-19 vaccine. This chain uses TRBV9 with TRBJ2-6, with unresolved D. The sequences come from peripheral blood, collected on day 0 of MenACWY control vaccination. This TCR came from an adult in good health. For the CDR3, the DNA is TGTGCCAGCAGCGTAGGGGGCTCTGGGGCCAACGTCCTGACTTTC. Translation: CASSVGGSGANVLTF.